The rows below give T cell receptor beta chains drawn from one sample of a study of blood T cell repertoires in COVID-19. Sequencing was performed with immunoSEQ multiplex PCR; in TCRdb, only in-frame clones are kept and a portion is missing. Here the sample spans about 240,000 clones, approximately 88% being singletons. Material: PBMCs or T cells enriched from blood (not recorded which). These receptors came from a woman aged 25 to 45 with acute COVID-19. Each CDR3 is given with its conserved first and last residue. Fields, in order: CDR3 protein, CDR3 DNA, CDR3 length, J gene, V gene, clone size, D gene. D genes are given only for firm matches. Clone sizes are given selectively: once, few, many, or a class where the clone is expanded.

CDR3: CSVHLPGQLYGYTF; DNA: TGCAGCGTCCACCTACCGGGACAGCTTTATGGCTACACCTTC; length: 14; J: TRBJ1-2; V: TRBV29-1; size: NA; D: TRBD1
CDR3: CSVQMIMNTEAFF; DNA: TGCAGCGTCCAGATGATCATGAACACTGAAGCTTTCTTT; length: 13; J: TRBJ1-1; V: TRBV29-1; size: NA; D: NA
CDR3: CASSSDTPYNEQFF; DNA: TGTGCCAGCAGTTCGGACACACCGTACAATGAGCAGTTCTTC; length: 14; J: TRBJ2-1; V: TRBV27; size: NA; D: NA
CDR3: CSAGTTRETQYF; DNA: TGCAGCGCTGGGACAACCAGGGAGACCCAGTACTTC; length: 12; J: TRBJ2-5; V: TRBV29-1; size: NA; D: NA
CDR3: CASSLDGQSSYNSPLHF; DNA: TGCGCCAGCAGCTTGGACGGACAGAGCTCCTATAATTCACCCCTCCACTTT; length: 17; J: TRBJ1-6; V: TRBV5-1; size: NA; D: NA
CDR3: CASSSGVPGQGGRRWGYTF; DNA: TGTGCCAGCAGTTCCGGGGTTCCGGGACAGGGGGGGAGGAGGTGGGGCTACACCTTC; length: 19; J: TRBJ1-2; V: TRBV27; size: NA; D: TRBD1
CDR3: CASSKTGGGYTF; DNA: TGTGCCAGCAGTAAGACAGGGGGCGGCTACACCTTC; length: 12; J: TRBJ1-2; V: TRBV7-9; size: NA; D: TRBD1
CDR3: CASSPSLAGGQDTQYF; DNA: TGTGCCAGCAGCCCCTCCCTAGCGGGGGGGCAAGATACGCAGTATTTT; length: 16; J: TRBJ2-3; V: TRBV3-1/TRBV3-2; size: once; D: TRBD2
CDR3: CASTPLPGQGRSGQFF; DNA: TGTGCCAGTACCCCACTCCCGGGACAGGGACGTTCGGGGCAGTTCTTC; length: 16; J: TRBJ2-1; V: TRBV19; size: once; D: TRBD1
CDR3: CASSQGTSGYNEQFF; DNA: TGCGCCAGCAGCCAAGGAACTAGCGGGTACAATGAGCAGTTCTTC; length: 15; J: TRBJ2-1; V: TRBV4-1; size: NA; D: TRBD2
CDR3: CASSLFRNSPLHF; DNA: TGTGCCAGCAGTTTATTCAGGAATTCACCCCTCCACTTT; length: 13; J: TRBJ1-6; V: TRBV27; size: NA; D: NA
CDR3: CSVSREAEQFF; DNA: TGCAGCGTTTCAAGGGAGGCTGAGCAGTTCTTC; length: 11; J: TRBJ2-1; V: TRBV29-1; size: NA; D: NA
CDR3: CASSEGGGTTDTQYF; DNA: TGTGCCAGCAGTGAGGGCGGGGGGACCACAGATACGCAGTATTTT; length: 15; J: TRBJ2-3; V: TRBV6-4; size: many; D: TRBD2
CDR3: CASTPKTGNINEQFF; DNA: TGTGCCAGCACCCCCAAGACAGGGAATATCAATGAGCAGTTCTTC; length: 15; J: TRBJ2-1; V: TRBV6-5; size: NA; D: TRBD1
CDR3: CASSLENSYNEQFF; DNA: TGTGCCAGCAGTTTAGAGAACTCCTACAATGAGCAGTTCTTC; length: 14; J: TRBJ2-1; V: TRBV27; size: NA; D: NA
CDR3: CASSYSSGGITEAFF; DNA: TGTGCCAGCAGTTACTCATCAGGGGGCATCACTGAAGCTTTCTTT; length: 15; J: TRBJ1-1; V: TRBV6-5; size: NA; D: TRBD1
CDR3: CASSVRTRVDGYTF; DNA: TGTGCCAGCAGCGTTAGGACAAGGGTGGATGGCTACACCTTC; length: 14; J: TRBJ1-2; V: TRBV11-2; size: NA; D: NA
CDR3: CASSLGGGMENIQYF; DNA: TGCGCCAGCAGCTTGGGGGGAGGGATGGAAAACATTCAGTACTTC; length: 15; J: TRBJ2-4; V: TRBV5-1; size: NA; D: TRBD2
CDR3: CASSNRDREFGGYTF; DNA: TGTGCCAGCAGCAACCGGGACAGGGAGTTTGGTGGCTACACCTTC; length: 15; J: TRBJ1-2; V: TRBV6-6; size: NA; D: TRBD1
CDR3: CASSSTRQGWSSMYF; DNA: TGTGCCAGCAGCTCCACCCGACAGGGCTGGTCAAGTATGTACTTC; length: 15; J: TRBJ2-7; V: TRBV5-8; size: NA; D: TRBD1
CDR3: CASSEGGESNEQFF; DNA: TGTGCCAGCAGTGAGGGGGGGGAGTCCAATGAGCAGTTCTTC; length: 14; J: TRBJ2-1; V: TRBV6-4; size: NA; D: TRBD2
CDR3: CASSFGGTGELFF; DNA: TGTGCCAGCAGCTTTGGGGGGACCGGGGAGCTGTTTTTT; length: 13; J: TRBJ2-2; V: TRBV12-3/TRBV12-4; size: NA; D: NA
CDR3: CASSLVGGGETQYF; DNA: TGTGCCAGCAGTTTAGTCGGGGGGGGTGAGACCCAGTACTTC; length: 14; J: TRBJ2-5; V: TRBV27; size: NA; D: TRBD2
CDR3: CASREGQGRSDTQYF; DNA: TGTGCCAGTAGGGAGGGACAGGGTAGGTCAGATACGCAGTATTTT; length: 15; J: TRBJ2-3; V: TRBV19; size: NA; D: TRBD1
CDR3: CASSLSRSETQYF; DNA: TGTGCCAGCAGCTTATCGCGTTCGGAGACCCAGTACTTC; length: 13; J: TRBJ2-5; V: TRBV7-6; size: NA; D: NA
CDR3: CASSVDRGGNSPLHF; DNA: TGTGCCAGCAGCGTGGACAGGGGCGGAAATTCACCCCTCCACTTT; length: 15; J: TRBJ1-6; V: TRBV9; size: NA; D: TRBD1
CDR3: CAWSVLTVQETQYF; DNA: TGTGCCTGGAGTGTACTGACAGTTCAAGAGACCCAGTACTTC; length: 14; J: TRBJ2-5; V: TRBV30; size: NA; D: NA
CDR3: CASSDRLSGTSGPGSSTDTQYF; DNA: TGTGCCAGCAGTGACCGCCTCTCTGGGACTAGCGGGCCCGGCTCTAGCACAGATACGCAGTATTTT; length: 22; J: TRBJ2-3; V: TRBV6-4; size: NA; D: TRBD2
CDR3: CASSLGSSYEQYF; DNA: TGCGCCAGCAGCTTGGGCAGCTCCTACGAGCAGTACTTC; length: 13; J: TRBJ2-7; V: TRBV5-1; size: NA; D: NA
CDR3: CASSPYMNTEAFF; DNA: TGTGCCAGCAGTCCTTACATGAACACTGAAGCTTTCTTT; length: 13; J: TRBJ1-1; V: TRBV7-2; size: NA; D: NA
CDR3: CAWGALTGNTIYF; DNA: TGTGCCTGGGGGGCTCTCACTGGAAACACCATATATTTT; length: 13; J: TRBJ1-3; V: TRBV30; size: NA; D: NA
CDR3: CAIRGPGQDVSYTF; DNA: TGTGCCATCAGAGGTCCGGGACAGGATGTTAGCTACACCTTC; length: 14; J: TRBJ1-2; V: TRBV10-3; size: NA; D: TRBD1
CDR3: CASSPLTEYGYTF; DNA: TGTGCCAGCAGTCCCCTCACAGAGTATGGCTACACCTTC; length: 13; J: TRBJ1-2; V: TRBV27; size: few; D: NA
CDR3: CSASTFLGADEQYF; DNA: TGCAGTGCTAGTACTTTTTTGGGGGCGGACGAGCAGTACTTC; length: 14; J: TRBJ2-7; V: TRBV20-1; size: NA; D: NA
CDR3: CASSPQDTQYF; DNA: TGTGCCAGCAGCCCCCAAGATACGCAGTATTTT; length: 11; J: TRBJ2-3; V: TRBV12-3/TRBV12-4; size: NA; D: NA
CDR3: CASSRGSSPLHF; DNA: TGTGCCAGCAGTCGGGGGAGTTCACCCCTCCACTTT; length: 12; J: TRBJ1-6; V: TRBV6-5; size: NA; D: NA
CDR3: CASSTKQGAYETQYF; DNA: TGTGCCAGCAGCACTAAACAGGGGGCGTACGAGACCCAGTACTTC; length: 15; J: TRBJ2-5; V: TRBV7-2; size: once; D: TRBD1
CDR3: CASSYSTANTEAFF; DNA: TGTGCCAGCAGTTACTCGACAGCCAACACTGAAGCTTTCTTT; length: 14; J: TRBJ1-1; V: TRBV6-5; size: NA; D: NA
CDR3: CATSRLAETGTDTQYF; DNA: TGTGCCACCAGCAGGCTAGCGGAAACTGGCACAGATACGCAGTATTTT; length: 16; J: TRBJ2-3; V: TRBV15; size: NA; D: TRBD2
CDR3: CASSQDPGIGKNIQYF; DNA: TGTGCCAGCAGCCAAGATCCCGGGATTGGCAAAAACATTCAGTACTTC; length: 16; J: TRBJ2-4; V: TRBV3-1/TRBV3-2; size: few; D: NA
CDR3: CSASTRAGAALSGNTIYF; DNA: TGCAGTGCTAGTACACGGGCAGGGGCCGCCCTCTCTGGAAACACCATATATTTT; length: 18; J: TRBJ1-3; V: TRBV20-1; size: NA; D: NA
CDR3: CASSEGYGGTDTQYF; DNA: TGTGCCAGCAGTGAAGGGTACGGGGGCACAGATACGCAGTATTTT; length: 15; J: TRBJ2-3; V: TRBV25-1; size: NA; D: NA
CDR3: CASSLAGASYEQYF; DNA: TGTGCCAGCAGCTTGGCCGGTGCCTCCTACGAGCAGTACTTC; length: 14; J: TRBJ2-7; V: TRBV5-6; size: NA; D: NA
CDR3: CASSNFHRSSTGELFF; DNA: TGTGCCAGTAGTAACTTCCACAGGAGTTCGACCGGGGAGCTGTTTTTT; length: 16; J: TRBJ2-2; V: TRBV19; size: NA; D: NA
CDR3: CASSIYDDPRDIQYF; DNA: TGTGCCAGTAGTATTTATGACGACCCCCGGGACATTCAGTACTTC; length: 15; J: TRBJ2-4; V: TRBV19; size: once; D: NA
CDR3: CASSLTGYEGEPQHF; DNA: TGTGCCAGTAGCCTGACAGGGTATGAGGGCGAGCCCCAGCATTTT; length: 15; J: TRBJ1-5; V: TRBV19; size: few; D: TRBD1
CDR3: CASRDSGSSYNSPLHF; DNA: TGTGCCAGCAGGGACAGTGGGAGCTCCTATAATTCACCCCTCCACTTT; length: 16; J: TRBJ1-6; V: TRBV3-1/TRBV3-2; size: once; D: NA
CDR3: CASVFDRGSYNEQFF; DNA: TGTGCCAGCGTTTTCGACAGGGGTTCCTACAATGAGCAGTTCTTC; length: 15; J: TRBJ2-1; V: TRBV7-9; size: NA; D: TRBD1
CDR3: CASSNKDSDLLSGRSNTEAFF; DNA: TGTGCCAGCAGCAATAAGGACAGCGACCTCCTATCTGGGCGTTCCAACACTGAAGCTTTCTTT; length: 21; J: TRBJ1-1; V: TRBV7-8; size: NA; D: NA
CDR3: CASSGQGIDEQYF; DNA: TGTGCCAGCTCAGGACAGGGGATCGACGAGCAGTACTTC; length: 13; J: TRBJ2-7; V: TRBV6-5; size: NA; D: TRBD1
CDR3: CASSLDKNEQYF; DNA: TGTGCCAGCAGCTTGGACAAAAACGAGCAGTACTTC; length: 12; J: TRBJ2-7; V: TRBV7-8; size: NA; D: NA
CDR3: CASSFQGDNGYTF; DNA: TGTGCCAGCAGTTTCCAGGGGGATAATGGCTACACCTTC; length: 13; J: TRBJ1-2; V: TRBV12-3/TRBV12-4; size: NA; D: TRBD1
CDR3: CASSLNNEQFF; DNA: TGTGCCAGCAGCCTAAACAATGAGCAGTTCTTC; length: 11; J: TRBJ2-1; V: TRBV7-2; size: NA; D: NA
CDR3: CASSLDAGATNEKLFF; DNA: TGTGCCAGCAGCTTAGATGCGGGGGCAACTAATGAAAAACTGTTTTTT; length: 16; J: TRBJ1-4; V: TRBV7-9; size: NA; D: NA
CDR3: CASSLSKRNEQFF; DNA: TGTGCCAGCAGCTTATCGAAACGGAATGAGCAGTTCTTC; length: 13; J: TRBJ2-1; V: TRBV7-2; size: NA; D: NA